Below, 10 T cell receptor beta chains from the same sample are listed, as sequenced in a study of control samples from healthy donors and cancer patients. Clones were read by immunoSEQ multiplex PCR, and TCRdb kept only the in-frame ones, dropping some. The data hold about 180,000 clones, with around 90% observed a single time. The sample was blood. The receptors were gathered from a woman aged 50 to 60 in good health.

The rearrangement uses TRBV6-1 and TRBJ1-5; D is unclear. Germline V gene lookup returns CDR1 MNHNS and CDR2 SASEGT. CDR3 length: 15 amino acids. V lost 2 bases and J lost 0, with 8 bases in between. The CDR3 region is CASSESGVSNQPQHF. CDR3 bases: TGTGCCAGCAGTGAAAGTGGGGTTAGCAATCAGCCCCAGCATTTT.

The chain has TRBV5-6 and TRBJ2-7, with D unclear. The CDR3 contains 13 residues. Germline CDR1 is SGHDT and CDR2 is YYEEEE. V was cut by 1 base and J by 0 bases, with 5 bases left in between. CDR3 sequence: CASSLLDSYEQYF. In DNA, the CDR3 is TGTGCCAGCAGCTTGCTAGACTCCTACGAGCAGTACTTC. The full variable domain, rest sourced from reference TRBV5-6 and TRBJ2-7, is DAGVTQSPTHLIKTRGQQVTLRCSPKSGHDTVSWYQQALGQGPQFIFQYYEEEERQRGNFPDRFSGHQFPNYSSELNVNALLLGDSALYLCASSLLDSYEQYFGPGTRLTVT.

DNA of the CDR3: TGTGCCAGCAGCTTAGGGAGTTATACGCAGTATTTT. It is translated as CASSLGSYTQYF. V and J are TRBV13 and TRBJ2-3; D is undetermined. Trimming shortened V by 0 bases and J by 7 bases, and 5 bases separated the two germline ends. Germline lookup yields CDR1 PRHDT and CDR2 FYEKMQ (reference sequence). This CDR3 is 12 amino acids long.

The J gene is TRBJ2-1, the V gene TRBV5-4; tentatively, D is TRBD2 (6 bases). V lost 1 base and J lost 3, with 11 bases in between. Germline CDR1 is SGHNT and CDR2 is YYREEE (reference sequence). The CDR3 extends over 15 amino acids. In DNA, the CDR3 is TGTGCCAGCAGCTTGCGCGCCGGGGGCTACAATGAGCAGTTCTTC. Protein: CASSLRAGGYNEQFF.

The chain combines TRBV19 with TRBJ1-5; 10 bases match TRBD1. CDR1 LNHDA and CDR2 SQIVND come from the germline V gene (reference sequence). V trimming: 1 base; J trimming: 5 bases; junction bases outside the gene matches: 2. The CDR3 runs to 15 residues. The CDR3 DNA reads as TGTGCCAGTAGTATAGGAGACAGGGGGCATCAGCCCCAGCATTTT. It encodes CASSIGDRGHQPQHF.

This chain joins TRBV6-5 and TRBJ1-3; the D is unclear. The CDR3 runs to 15 residues. Germline V CDR1 and CDR2: MNHEY, SVGAGI. V dropped 5 bases and J dropped 4 bases, with 15 bases sitting between them. CDR3 DNA: TGTGCCAGCAGTCGAGACTGGGTGCGAGGAAACACCATATATTTT. Protein product: CASSRDWVRGNTIYF.

CDR3 nucleotides: TGTGCCGCCCGGCGTGGGGGGGCGAGCACTGAAGCTTTCTTT. It translates to CAARRGGASTEAFF. V usage is TRBV6-5 and J usage is TRBJ1-1; a possible D gene is TRBD1 (6 bases). This CDR3 spans 14 amino acids. V was pared by 11 bases and J by 4 bases, with 20 bases between. CDR1 is MNHEY and CDR2 is SVGAGI in the germline V gene.

This chain joins TRBV5-4 and TRBJ2-2; 8 bases align to TRBD1. CDR1 is SGHNT and CDR2 is YYREEE in the germline V gene (reference sequence). V lost 0 bases, J lost 6 bases, and 7 bases stayed unmatched. The CDR3 runs 16 residues. CDR3 bases: TGTGCCAGCAGCTTGGATCAGGGGGCCCTAGCCGGGGAGCTGTTTTTT. This codes for CASSLDQGALAGELFF.

The V and J genes are TRBV15 and TRBJ2-6; no reliable D call. V was cut by 1 base and J by 4 bases, with 5 bases left in between. Looked up from germline, CDR1 is LNHNV and CDR2 is YYDKDF (reference sequence). The length of the CDR3 is 14 residues. CDR3 amino acids: CATSRGLGANVLTF. As DNA, the CDR3 is TGTGCCACCAGCAGAGGTTTGGGGGCCAACGTCCTGACTTTC.

V is TRBV5-6 and J is TRBJ2-1; D unresolved. Per the germline V gene, CDR1 is SGHDT and CDR2 is YYEEEE. V lost 5 bases and J lost 9, with 12 bases in between. CDR3 length: 12 residues. The CDR3 DNA reads as TGTGCCAGCAGACCGCCCTGGGGTGAGCAGTTCTTC. This encodes CASRPPWGEQFF.